This TCR beta chain was retrieved from a study of T cell changes during pregnancy in multiple sclerosis. The CDR3 loop spans 14 amino acids. Trimming removed 4 bases from V and 2 bases from J; junction bases left unmatched: 4. Germline values: CDR1 LNHDA, CDR2 SQIVND (reference sequence). Only in-frame clones appear in the TCRdb table, and some are missing; sequencing was by immunoSEQ multiplex PCR. The table shows over 60,000 clones, with roughly 91% occurring only once. This specimen consisted of CD4+ T cells from peripheral blood mononuclear cells, obtained in the third trimester of pregnancy. This sequence was found in a female donor in good health, enrolled as a control in a pregnancy study. The chain couples TRBV19 to TRBJ1-1; 7 bases line up with TRBD1. The CDR3 region has the DNA TGTGCCAGTAGTACCCGGGACAGCAACACTGAAGCTTTCTTT. Protein: CASSTRDSNTEAFF. The full variable domain, completed using reference TRBV19 and TRBJ1-1, is DGGITQSPKYLFRKEGQNVTLSCEQNLNHDAMYWYRQDPGQGLRLIYYSQIVNDFQKGDIAEGYSVSREKKESFPLTVTSAQKNPTAFYLCASSTRDSNTEAFFGQGTRLTVV.